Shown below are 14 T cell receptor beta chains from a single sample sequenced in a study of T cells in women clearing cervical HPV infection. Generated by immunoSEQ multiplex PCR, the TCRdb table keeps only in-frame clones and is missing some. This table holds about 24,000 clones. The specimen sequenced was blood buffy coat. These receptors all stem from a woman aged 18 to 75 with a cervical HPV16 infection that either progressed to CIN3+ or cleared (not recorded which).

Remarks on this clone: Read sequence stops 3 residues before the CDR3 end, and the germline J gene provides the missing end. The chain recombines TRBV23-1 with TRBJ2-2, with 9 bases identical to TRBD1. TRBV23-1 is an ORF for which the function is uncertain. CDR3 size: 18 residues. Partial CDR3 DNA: TGCGCCAGCAGTCAACGGCCCCAGGACAGGGGTGAGAATGAAAAG. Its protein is CASSQRPQDRGENEK. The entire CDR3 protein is CASSQRPQDRGENEKLFF.

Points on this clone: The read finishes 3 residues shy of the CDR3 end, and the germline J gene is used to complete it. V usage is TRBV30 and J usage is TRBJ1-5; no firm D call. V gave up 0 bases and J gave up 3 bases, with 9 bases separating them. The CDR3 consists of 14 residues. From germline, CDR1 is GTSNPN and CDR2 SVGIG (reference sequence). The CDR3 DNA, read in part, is TGTGCCTGGAGTGTAGATCCAGACAATCAGCCC. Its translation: CAWSVDPDNQP. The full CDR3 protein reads CAWSVDPDNQPQHF.

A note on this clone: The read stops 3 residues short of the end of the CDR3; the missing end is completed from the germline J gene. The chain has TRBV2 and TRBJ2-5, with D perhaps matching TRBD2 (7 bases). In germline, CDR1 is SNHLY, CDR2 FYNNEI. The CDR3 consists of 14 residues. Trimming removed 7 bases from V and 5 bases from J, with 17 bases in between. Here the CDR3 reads CASNPGGPRETQYF. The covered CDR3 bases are TGTGCCAGCAATCCCGGGGGGCCGAGGGAGACC.

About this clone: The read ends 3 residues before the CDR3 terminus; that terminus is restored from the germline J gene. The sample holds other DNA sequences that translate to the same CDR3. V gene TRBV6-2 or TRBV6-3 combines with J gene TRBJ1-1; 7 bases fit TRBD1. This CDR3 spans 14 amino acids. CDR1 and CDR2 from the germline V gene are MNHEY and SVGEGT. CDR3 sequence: CASSKGQTSYEAFF. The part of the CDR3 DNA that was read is TGTGCCAGCAGTAAGGGACAGACCTCCTACGAA.

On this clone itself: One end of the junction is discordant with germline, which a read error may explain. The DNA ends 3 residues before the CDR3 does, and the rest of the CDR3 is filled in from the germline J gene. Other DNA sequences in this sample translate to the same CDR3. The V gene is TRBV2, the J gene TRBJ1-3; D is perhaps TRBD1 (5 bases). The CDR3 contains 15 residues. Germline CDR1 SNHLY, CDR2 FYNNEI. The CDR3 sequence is CASSDGQGAGNTIYF. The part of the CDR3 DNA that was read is TGTGCCAGCAGTGATGGTCAGGGCGCTGGAAACACA. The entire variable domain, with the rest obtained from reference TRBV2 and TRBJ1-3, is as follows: EPEVTQTPSHQVTQMGQEVILRCVPISNHLYFYWYRQILGQKVEFLVSFYNNEISEKSEIFDDQFSVERPDGSNFTLKIRSTKLEDSAMYFCASSDGQGAGNTIYFGEGSWLTVV.

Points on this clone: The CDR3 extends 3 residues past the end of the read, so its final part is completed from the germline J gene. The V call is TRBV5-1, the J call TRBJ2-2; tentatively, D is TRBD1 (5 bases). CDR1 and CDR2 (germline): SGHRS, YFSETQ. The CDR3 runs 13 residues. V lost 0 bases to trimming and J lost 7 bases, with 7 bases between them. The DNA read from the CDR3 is TGCGCCAGCAGCTTGGAAGGGGACGGGGAG. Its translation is CASSLEGDGE. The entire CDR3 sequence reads CASSLEGDGELFF. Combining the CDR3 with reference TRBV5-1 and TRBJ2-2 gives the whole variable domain KAGVTQTPRYLIKTRGQQVTLSCSPISGHRSVSWYQQTPGQGLQFLFEYFSETQRNKGNFPGRFSGRQFSNSRSEMNVSTLELGDSALYLCASSLEGDGELFFGEGSRLTVL.

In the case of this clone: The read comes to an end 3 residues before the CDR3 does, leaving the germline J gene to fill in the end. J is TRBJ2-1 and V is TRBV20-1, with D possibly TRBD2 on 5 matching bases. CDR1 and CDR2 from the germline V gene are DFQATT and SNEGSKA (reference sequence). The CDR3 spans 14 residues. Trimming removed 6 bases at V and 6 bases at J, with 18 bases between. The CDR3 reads CSAPNEGAINEQFF. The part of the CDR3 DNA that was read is TGCAGTGCCCCCAATGAGGGTGCAATCAATGAG.

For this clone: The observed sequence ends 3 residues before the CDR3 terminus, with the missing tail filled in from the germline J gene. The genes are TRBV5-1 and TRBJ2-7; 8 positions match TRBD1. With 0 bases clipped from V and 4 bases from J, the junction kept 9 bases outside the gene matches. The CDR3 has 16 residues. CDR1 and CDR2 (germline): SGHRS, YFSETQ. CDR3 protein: CASSLGDRGLIYEQYF. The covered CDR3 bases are TGCGCCAGCAGCTTGGGCGACAGGGGACTCATATACGAG.

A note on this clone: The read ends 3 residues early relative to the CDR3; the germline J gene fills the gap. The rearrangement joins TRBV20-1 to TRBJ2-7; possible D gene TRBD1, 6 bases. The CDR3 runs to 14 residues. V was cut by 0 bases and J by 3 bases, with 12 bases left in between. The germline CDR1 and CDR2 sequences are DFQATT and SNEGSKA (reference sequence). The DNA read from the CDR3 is TGCAGTGCTAGAGATCGCAGGGGCGGCTACGAG. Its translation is CSARDRRGGYE. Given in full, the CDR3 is CSARDRRGGYEQYF.

The part of the CDR3 DNA that was read is TGTGCCAGCAGCGTCTCCGCTGGTAGCGGGACCTCCAATGAG. Translating it yields CASSVSAGSGTSNE. The entire CDR3 reads CASSVSAGSGTSNEQFF. The chain is built from TRBV9 and TRBJ2-1, with 8 nucleotides matching TRBD2. Read data end 3 residues before the CDR3 end; the end is taken from the germline J gene. The germline CDR1 and CDR2 sequences are SGDLS and YYNGEE. The CDR3 spans 17 residues. The V gene end was trimmed by 2 bases and the J gene end by 6 bases; junction bases not matched to a gene: 13.

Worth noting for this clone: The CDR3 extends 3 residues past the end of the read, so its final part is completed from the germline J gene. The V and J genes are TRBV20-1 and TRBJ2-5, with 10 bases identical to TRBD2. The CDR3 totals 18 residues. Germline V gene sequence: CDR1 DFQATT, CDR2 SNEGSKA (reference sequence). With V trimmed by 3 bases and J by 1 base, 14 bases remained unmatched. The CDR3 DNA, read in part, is TGCAGTGCTAGTGCCGGGGTAGCGGGAGGTGTTGGCCAAGAGACC. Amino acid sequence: CSASAGVAGGVGQET. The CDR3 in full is CSASAGVAGGVGQETQYF.

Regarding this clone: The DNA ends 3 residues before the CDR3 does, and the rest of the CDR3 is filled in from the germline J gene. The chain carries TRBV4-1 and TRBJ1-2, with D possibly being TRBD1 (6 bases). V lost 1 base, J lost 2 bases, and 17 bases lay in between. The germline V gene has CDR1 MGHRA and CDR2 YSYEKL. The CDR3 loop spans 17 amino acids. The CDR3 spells CASSQGLGQAQNYGYTF. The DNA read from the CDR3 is TGCGCCAGCAGCCAAGGATTGGGACAAGCCCAGAACTATGGC.

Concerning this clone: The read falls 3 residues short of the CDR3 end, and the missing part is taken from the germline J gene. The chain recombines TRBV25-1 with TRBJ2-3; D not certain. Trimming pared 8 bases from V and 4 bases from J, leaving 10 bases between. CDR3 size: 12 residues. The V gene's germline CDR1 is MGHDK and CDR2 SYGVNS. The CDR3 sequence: CASGHRADTQYF. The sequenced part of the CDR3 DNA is TGTGCCAGCGGGCATAGGGCAGATACG.

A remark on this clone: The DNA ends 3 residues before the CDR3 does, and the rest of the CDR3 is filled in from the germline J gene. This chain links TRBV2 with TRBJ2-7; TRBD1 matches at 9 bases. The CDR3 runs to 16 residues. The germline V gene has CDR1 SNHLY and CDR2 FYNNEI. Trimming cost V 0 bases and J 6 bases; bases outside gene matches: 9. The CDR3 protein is CASSEASGTGTGEQYF. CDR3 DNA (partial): TGTGCCAGCAGTGAAGCGAGTGGGACAGGGACTGGCGAG.